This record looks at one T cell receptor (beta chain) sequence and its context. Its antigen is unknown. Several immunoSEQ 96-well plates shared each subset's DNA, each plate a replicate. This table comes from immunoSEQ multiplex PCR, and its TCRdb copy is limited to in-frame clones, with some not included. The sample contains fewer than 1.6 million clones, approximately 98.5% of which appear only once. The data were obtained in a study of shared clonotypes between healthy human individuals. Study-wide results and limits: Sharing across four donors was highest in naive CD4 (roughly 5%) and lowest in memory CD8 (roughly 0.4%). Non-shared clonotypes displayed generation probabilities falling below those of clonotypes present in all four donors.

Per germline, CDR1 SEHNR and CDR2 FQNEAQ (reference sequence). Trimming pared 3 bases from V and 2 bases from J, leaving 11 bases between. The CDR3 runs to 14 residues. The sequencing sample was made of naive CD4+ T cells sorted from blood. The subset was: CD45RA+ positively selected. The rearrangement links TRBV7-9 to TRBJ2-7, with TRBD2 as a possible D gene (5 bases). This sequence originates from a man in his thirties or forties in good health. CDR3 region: CASSLRAETYEQYF. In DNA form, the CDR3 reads TGTGCCAGCAGCTTGCGGGCTGAAACCTACGAGCAGTACTTC.